This T cell receptor beta chain was captured in a study of PD-L1 blockade in urothelial cancer. Overall study: At 3 weeks (second dose) and 6 weeks after starting treatment, blood was analyzed. General study points: A pretreatment blood TCR clonality that fell below the median predicted better progression-free and overall survival.

Time point here: pretreatment peripheral blood. This table comes from immunoSEQ multiplex PCR, and its TCRdb copy is limited to in-frame clones, with some not included. The table lists 86,000 or so clones, more than 70% of them singletons. This CDR3 has 13 amino acids. CDR1 is MGHRA, CDR2 YSYEKL, per germline. The germline V and J ends were trimmed by 0 bases and 5 bases, with 6 bases remaining between them. Concerning this clone: Its specificity is unknown.

The specimen comprised PBMCs, sampled around atezolizumab (anti-PD-L1) treatment. The chain couples TRBV4-1 to TRBJ2-3; D gene uncertain. This clonotype was sampled from a man aged 55 to 70 with urothelial cancer. This CDR3 is CASSQDGGDTQYF. The CDR3 coding sequence is TGCGCCAGCAGCCAAGATGGCGGAGATACGCAGTATTTT.